These 5 T cell receptor beta chains originate from one sample sequenced in a study of blood T cell repertoires in COVID-19. Produced via immunoSEQ multiplex PCR; TCRdb's table is partial and in-frame only. The sample holds about 71,000 clones, roughly 82% seen once. Sequenced: peripheral blood. The receptors derive from a woman over 75 with acute or convalescent COVID-19.

The chain employs TRBV25-1 and TRBJ2-1; 7 nucleotides match TRBD2. Germline V gene sequence: CDR1 MGHDK, CDR2 SYGVNS. The CDR3 consists of 17 residues. The junction had 9 bases not matched to a gene; V was cut back by 4 bases and J by 0 bases. CDR3 amino acids: CASSGGGLVGSYNEQFF. DNA for the CDR3: TGTGCCAGCAGTGGAGGAGGACTAGTGGGCTCCTACAATGAGCAGTTCTTC. The variable domain in full, completed from reference TRBV25-1 and TRBJ2-1, reads EADIYQTPRYLVIGTGKKITLECSQTMGHDKMYWYQQDPGMELHLIHYSYGVNSTEKGDLSSESTVSRIRTEHFPLTLESARPSHTSQYLCASSGGGLVGSYNEQFFGPGTRLTVL.

This chain joins TRBV6-5 and TRBJ2-5; D is possibly TRBD2 (6 bases). Trimming removed 6 bases at V and 0 bases at J, with 14 bases between. CDR3 length: 15 residues. Germline V lookup: CDR1 MNHEY, CDR2 SVGAGI. The DNA for the CDR3 is TGTGCCAGCAGCCTTAGCGGTTCGTACCAAGAGACCCAGTACTTC. It is translated as CASSLSGSYQETQYF.

The chain couples TRBV11-2 to TRBJ2-7; D unresolved. The CDR3 has 14 residues. CDR1 SGHAT and CDR2 FQNNGV come from the germline V gene. Between the trimmed V and J ends, which lost 0 bases and 3 bases, there was a span of 9 bases. The CDR3 protein is CASSLELEIYEQYF. The CDR3 bases are TGTGCCAGCAGCTTAGAACTGGAGATCTACGAGCAGTACTTC.

The sample holds a few counts of this clone. The chain carries TRBV28 and TRBJ1-5, with TRBD1 matching over 7 bases. The CDR3 loop spans 14 amino acids. From germline, CDR1 is MDHEN and CDR2 SYDVKM. The J segment lost 6 bases and the V segment lost 6 bases, leaving 8 bases of the junction unmatched. The chain's CDR3 is CASSRDRASQPQHF. In DNA, the CDR3 is TGTGCCAGCAGCCGCGACAGGGCAAGTCAGCCCCAGCATTTT.

The chain combines TRBV29-1 with TRBJ2-7; no firm D call. Trimming took off 4 bases at V and 0 bases at J, with 7 bases between the two ends. CDR3 length: 12 amino acids. CDR1 and CDR2 (germline): SQVTM, ANQGSEA. CDR3 coding DNA: TGCAGCGTTGTAGCCCCCTCCTACGAGCAGTACTTC. Translation: CSVVAPSYEQYF.